One sample yielded the 17 T cell receptor beta chains listed below, sequenced in a study of blood T cell repertoires in COVID-19. TCRdb keeps only in-frame clones here, not all; method: immunoSEQ multiplex PCR. Of about 110,000 clones listed, about 87% are singletons. Input material: peripheral blood. These receptors were obtained from a woman between 45 and 60 years old with acute or convalescent COVID-19.

The chain links TRBV6-6 to TRBJ2-7, with a tentative D call TRBD1 (6 bases). V was trimmed by 4 bases and J by 2 bases, leaving 9 bases between them. This CDR3 has 13 residues. Germline values: CDR1 MNHNY, CDR2 SVGAGI (reference sequence). CDR3 nucleotide sequence: TGTGCCAGCAGTTGGACAGAGCCCTACGAGCAGTACTTC. Translation: CASSWTEPYEQYF.

The chain links TRBV7-9 to TRBJ2-5; 7 nucleotides line up with TRBD1. Germline V gene data show CDR1 as SEHNR and CDR2 as FQNEAQ (reference sequence). This CDR3 comprises 15 residues. The V gene end was trimmed by 3 bases and the J gene end by 2 bases; junction bases not matched to a gene: 6. CDR3 in DNA: TGTGCCAGCAGCTTGGTTAGCAGGGGGCAAGAGACCCAGTACTTC. Translation gives CASSLVSRGQETQYF.

This clone was found once. The chain carries TRBV7-6 and TRBJ2-1; TRBD1 matches at 8 bases. CDR1 SGHVS and CDR2 FNYEAQ come from the germline V gene. This CDR3 is built from 14 residues. V lost 5 bases and J lost 10; bases outside the gene matches: 10. Here the CDR3 DNA reads TGTGCCAGCAGCCCGCCGCTAGGACAGGGCGAGCAGTTCTTC. Its protein product is CASSPPLGQGEQFF.

This clone has only a few counts. The V call is TRBV18, the J call TRBJ2-7, with 7 nucleotides matching TRBD1. The germline gives CDR1 KGHSH, CDR2 LQKENI. V shed 5 bases, J shed 3 bases, and the junction held 7 bases outside the gene matches. CDR3 size: 14 residues. CDR3 loop: CASSKGAPYYEQYF. The CDR3 DNA reads TGTGCCAGCTCAAAGGGGGCCCCCTACTACGAGCAGTACTTC.

V and J are TRBV5-1 and TRBJ1-6; 7 bases are a match to TRBD1. Germline V lookup: CDR1 SGHRS, CDR2 YFSETQ. The CDR3 loop spans 14 amino acids. The junction had 10 bases not matched to a gene; V was cut back by 4 bases and J by 12 bases. This CDR3 reads CASSTGTEGQPLHF. The CDR3 DNA sequence: TGCGCCAGCAGCACCGGGACAGAGGGTCAACCCCTCCACTTT.

The V gene is TRBV6-6, the J gene TRBJ2-2, with D perhaps TRBD1 (6 bases). CDR3 length: 16 amino acids. The V and J ends lost 7 bases and 6 bases respectively, with 21 bases between them. Looked up from germline, CDR1 is MNHNY and CDR2 is SVGAGI (reference sequence). The CDR3 is CASTKRPTQGSGELFF. CDR3 DNA: TGTGCCAGCACCAAAAGGCCAACCCAGGGGTCCGGGGAGCTGTTTTTT.

This chain links TRBV3-1 (or the pseudogene TRBV3-2) with TRBJ2-7, with TRBD2 identical over 10 bases. V trimming: 4 bases; J trimming: 0 bases; junction bases outside the gene matches: 3. In germline, CDR1 is LGHDT, CDR2 YNNKEL (reference sequence). The CDR3 has 15 amino acids. The CDR3 DNA sequence: TGTGCCAGCAGCCGAGGACTAGCGGACTCCTACGAGCAGTACTTC. Translating gives CASSRGLADSYEQYF.

The rearrangement links TRBV5-5 to TRBJ1-1; D uncertain. Germline loops: CDR1 SGHKS, CDR2 YYEKEE (reference sequence). V lost 4 bases, J lost 2 bases, and 9 bases lay in between. The CDR3 has 13 amino acids. In DNA, the CDR3 is TGTGCCAGCAGCCTCGAGGGAAACACTGAAGCTTTCTTT. Translating it yields CASSLEGNTEAFF. The variable domain in full, completed from reference TRBV5-5 and TRBJ1-1, reads DAGVTQSPTHLIKTRGQQVTLRCSPISGHKSVSWYQQVLGQGPQFIFQYYEKEERGRGNFPDRFSARQFPNYSSELNVNALLLGDSALYLCASSLEGNTEAFFGQGTRLTVV.

This clone was seen a handful of times. The chain has TRBV27 and TRBJ2-1; perhaps TRBD1 as D (6 bases). CDR3 length: 13 residues. Germline lookup yields CDR1 MNHEY and CDR2 SMNVEV (reference sequence). V lost 5 bases and J 8 bases, leaving 13 bases between the germline ends. CDR3 in DNA: TGTGCCAGCAGTCTCCAGGGGAACGATGAGCAGTTCTTC. Protein sequence: CASSLQGNDEQFF.

This chain joins TRBV18 and TRBJ1-1, with a weak D call TRBD1 (5 bases). The length of the CDR3 is 14 residues. The germline V gene has CDR1 KGHSH and CDR2 LQKENI. V dropped 0 bases and J dropped 12 bases, with 17 bases sitting between them. The CDR3 sequence is CASSPPSGVLYTFF. The CDR3 nucleotides read TGTGCCAGCTCACCACCTTCGGGGGTTCTTTATACTTTCTTT.

This clone has more than one count but fewer than ten. The V gene is TRBV2, the J gene TRBJ1-4; perhaps TRBD1 as D (6 bases). This CDR3 has 14 amino acids. Germline V CDR1 and CDR2: SNHLY, FYNNEI. The germline V and J ends were trimmed by 1 base and 8 bases, with 11 bases remaining between them. The CDR3 sequence: CASSEGQRGEKLFF. CDR3 bases: TGTGCCAGCAGTGAAGGACAAAGGGGGGAAAAACTGTTTTTT.

This chain uses TRBV6-5 with TRBJ1-1; D call uncertain. V was trimmed by 4 bases and J by 1 base, leaving 7 bases between them. The CDR3 contains 13 residues. Germline loops: CDR1 MNHEY, CDR2 SVGAGI. CDR3 nucleotides: TGTGCCAGCAGTTCCGTACAGAACACTGAAGCTTTCTTT. Its translation is CASSSVQNTEAFF.

This clone was found once. DNA for the CDR3: TGTGCCAGCAGTTTAAGGTTGAGGGGGGGCTCCCATGAGCAGTTCTTC. Its translation: CASSLRLRGGSHEQFF. The chain carries TRBV28 and TRBJ2-1; TRBD2 might be the D (7 bases). The V and J ends lost 2 bases and 8 bases respectively, with 19 bases between them. The CDR3 length is 16 residues. Germline V gene sequence: CDR1 MDHEN, CDR2 SYDVKM.

The chain combines TRBV9 with TRBJ2-1, with D possibly matching TRBD1 (6 bases). The CDR3 runs to 14 residues. V lost 8 bases and J lost 0, with 12 bases in between. Germline V gene sequence: CDR1 SGDLS, CDR2 YYNGEE. CDR3 loop: CASKRDTSYNEQFF. The DNA for the CDR3 is TGTGCCAGTAAGAGGGACACCTCCTACAATGAGCAGTTCTTC.

This rearrangement joins TRBV2 to TRBJ1-2; maybe TRBD1 (6 bases). Germline CDR1 is SNHLY and CDR2 is FYNNEI. Trimming pared 2 bases from V and 5 bases from J, leaving 15 bases between. The CDR3 has 15 amino acids. CDR3 sequence (DNA): TGTGCCAGCAGTGAAAACTTGAGGACAGCGTATGGCTACACCTTC. Amino acids: CASSENLRTAYGYTF.

The V call is TRBV4-1, the J call TRBJ2-3; D may be TRBD2 (5 bases). The V and J ends lost 4 bases and 3 bases respectively, with 14 bases between them. Germline V CDR1 and CDR2: MGHRA, YSYEKL. The CDR3 runs to 15 residues. CDR3 region: CASSPLLGGTDTQYF. The CDR3 nucleotides read TGCGCCAGCAGCCCCCTCTTGGGCGGGACAGATACGCAGTATTTT.

The chain employs TRBV19 and TRBJ1-3, with D maybe TRBD1 (6 bases). Germline V CDR1 and CDR2: LNHDA, SQIVND (reference sequence). The CDR3 spans 18 residues. Deletions cut 2 bases from V and 1 base from J, with 18 bases between. CDR3 residues: CASSISLGQYLSGNTIYF. For the CDR3, the DNA is TGTGCCAGTAGTATAAGCCTTGGACAGTACCTTTCTGGAAACACCATATATTTT.